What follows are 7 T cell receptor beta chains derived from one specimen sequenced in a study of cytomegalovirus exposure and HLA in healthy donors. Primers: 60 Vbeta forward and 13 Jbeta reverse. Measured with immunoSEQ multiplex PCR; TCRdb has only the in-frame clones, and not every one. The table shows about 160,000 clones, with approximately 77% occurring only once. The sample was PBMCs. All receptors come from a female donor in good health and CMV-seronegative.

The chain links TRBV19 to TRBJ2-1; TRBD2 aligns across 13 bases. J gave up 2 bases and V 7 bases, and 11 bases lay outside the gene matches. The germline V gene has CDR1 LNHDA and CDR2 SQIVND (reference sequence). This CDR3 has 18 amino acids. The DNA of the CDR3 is TGTGCCAGTATCCCGGGACTAGCGGGAATCGATCCCTACAATGAGCAGTTCTTC. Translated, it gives CASIPGLAGIDPYNEQFF.

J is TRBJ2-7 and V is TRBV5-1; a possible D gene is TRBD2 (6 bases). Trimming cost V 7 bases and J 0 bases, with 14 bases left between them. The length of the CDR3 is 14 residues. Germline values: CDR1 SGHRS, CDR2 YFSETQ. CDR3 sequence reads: CASGRETGSYEQYF. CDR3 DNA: TGCGCCAGCGGCCGGGAGACGGGCTCCTACGAGCAGTACTTC.

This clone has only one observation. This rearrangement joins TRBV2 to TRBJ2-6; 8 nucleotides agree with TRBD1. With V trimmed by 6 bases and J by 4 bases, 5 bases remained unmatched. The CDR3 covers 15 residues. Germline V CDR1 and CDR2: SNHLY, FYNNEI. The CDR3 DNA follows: TGTGCCAGCAGGCGACAGGGGTCCGGGGCCAACGTCCTGACTTTC. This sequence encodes CASRRQGSGANVLTF.

This CDR3 reads CASKVGGFSPLHF. DNA of the CDR3: TGTGCCAGCAAGGTTGGGGGGTTCTCACCCCTCCACTTT. This chain links TRBV28 with TRBJ1-6; possible D gene TRBD1, 5 bases. The CDR3 runs 13 residues. The ends were cut back, 7 bases at V and 10 bases at J, with 14 bases in the middle. The germline CDR1 and CDR2 sequences are MDHEN and SYDVKM.

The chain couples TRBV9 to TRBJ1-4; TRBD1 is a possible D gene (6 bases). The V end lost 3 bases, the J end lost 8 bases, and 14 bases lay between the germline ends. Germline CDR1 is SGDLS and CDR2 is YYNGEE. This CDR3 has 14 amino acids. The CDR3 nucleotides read TGTGCCAGCAGCGAAGGGGGGGCTTGGGAAAAACTGTTTTTT. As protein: CASSEGGAWEKLFF.

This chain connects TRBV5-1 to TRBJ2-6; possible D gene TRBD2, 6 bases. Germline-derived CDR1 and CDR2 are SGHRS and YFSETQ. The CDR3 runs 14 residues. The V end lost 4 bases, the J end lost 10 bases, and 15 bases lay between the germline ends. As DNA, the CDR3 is TGCGCCAGCAGCCACAGGACGGGGGATAACGTCCTGACTTTC. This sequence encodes CASSHRTGDNVLTF.

CDR3 DNA: TGTGCCAGCAGCTTTGGGACTTCTACCTACGAGCAGTACTTC. This encodes CASSFGTSTYEQYF. The V call is TRBV7-9, the J call TRBJ2-7, with a weak D call TRBD2 (6 bases). Germline V lookup: CDR1 SEHNR, CDR2 FQNEAQ (reference sequence). This CDR3 is 14 amino acids long. V was trimmed by 3 bases and J by 2 bases, leaving 11 bases between them.